The 30 T cell receptor beta chains listed next were all sequenced from one sample in a study of blood T cell repertoires in COVID-19. TCRdb's copy holds only in-frame clones and misses some; the assay was immunoSEQ multiplex PCR. The table shows about 190,000 clones, with approximately 80% occurring only once. Sequencing was done on a sample of peripheral blood. These receptors were obtained from a woman aged 45 to 65 with acute or convalescent COVID-19.

CDR3 loop: CASSKAPTGGTGELFF. CDR3 DNA sequence: TGTGCCAGCAGCAAAGCGCCTACGGGGGGGACCGGGGAGCTGTTTTTT. J is TRBJ2-2 and V is TRBV21-1; TRBD2, the table's D call, lacks a check against the DNA. TRBV21-1 is a known pseudogene. This CDR3 spans 16 amino acids.

In this sample, this clone turned up once. V gene TRBV28 combines with J gene TRBJ1-5; D is ambiguous. Trimming left V 1 base short and J 0 bases short, with 10 bases between. The CDR3 consists of 16 residues. Germline V gives CDR1 MDHEN, CDR2 SYDVKM. CDR3 protein: CASSLFGTYSNQPQHF. For the CDR3, the DNA is TGTGCCAGCAGTTTATTTGGTACATATAGCAATCAGCCCCAGCATTTT.

V is TRBV18 and J is TRBJ2-1; no clear D gene. Trimming removed 3 bases from V and 4 bases from J, with 10 bases in between. Germline lookup yields CDR1 KGHSH and CDR2 LQKENI. The CDR3 consists of 14 residues. CDR3 DNA: TGTGCCAGCTCACCTGAACTGTTGTACAATGAGCAGTTCTTC. This gives the protein CASSPELLYNEQFF.

The rearrangement links TRBV30 to TRBJ1-6, with 10 bases aligning to TRBD1. Germline CDR1 GTSNPN, CDR2 SVGIG (reference sequence). The trim removed 0 bases at V and 2 bases at J, leaving 10 bases unmatched. This CDR3 has 19 amino acids. CDR3 nucleotide sequence: TGTGCCTGGAGTGTAGGCGGGACAGGGGTATTCACCTATAATTCACCCCTCCACTTT. It specifies CAWSVGGTGVFTYNSPLHF. The full variable domain, rest sourced from reference TRBV30 and TRBJ1-6, is SQTIHQWPATLVQPVGSPLSLECTVEGTSNPNLYWYRQAAGRGLQLLFYSVGIGQISSEVPQNLSASRPQDRQFILSSKKLLLSDSGFYLCAWSVGGTGVFTYNSPLHFGNGTRLTVT.

The chain links TRBV24-1 to TRBJ2-1, with 13 positions matching TRBD2. The germline V gene encodes CDR1 KGHDR and CDR2 SFDVKD. CDR3 length equals 18 residues. J lost 10 bases, V lost 5 bases, and 16 bases had no gene match. The CDR3 bases are TGTGCCACCAGTGGGCCCTCCATGGGGACTAGCGGGGTCTGGGAGCAGTTCTTC. This translates into CATSGPSMGTSGVWEQFF.

The chain combines TRBV19 with TRBJ2-3; tentatively, D is TRBD2 (6 bases). The CDR3 sequence is 15 residues long. Germline lookup yields CDR1 LNHDA and CDR2 SQIVND (reference sequence). V dropped 7 bases and J dropped 1 base, with 15 bases sitting between them. For the CDR3, the DNA is TGTGCCAGTAATCAGGGAGGAGCGGGCACAGATACGCAGTATTTT. Translated, it gives CASNQGGAGTDTQYF.

The gene calls are TRBV7-7 and TRBJ2-5; possibly TRBD2 for D (6 bases). Trimming removed 2 bases at V and 3 bases at J, with 13 bases between. CDR3 size: 15 residues. Germline V gives CDR1 SSHAT, CDR2 FNYEAQ (reference sequence). The CDR3 is CASSLRGGREETQYF. CDR3 coding DNA: TGTGCCAGCAGCTTAAGGGGAGGACGGGAAGAGACCCAGTACTTC.

The gene calls are TRBV2 and TRBJ2-7, with D possibly matching TRBD2 (5 bases). The CDR3 loop spans 12 amino acids. Per the germline V gene, CDR1 is SNHLY and CDR2 is FYNNEI. V lost 3 bases, J lost 6 bases, and 9 bases lay in between. The CDR3 DNA is TGTGCCAGCAGTGATTTAGCGCCCGAGCAGTACTTC. The encoded protein is CASSDLAPEQYF.

The chain joins TRBV3-1 (or the pseudogene TRBV3-2) to TRBJ1-2, with 10 nucleotides matching TRBD1. The CDR3 has 14 residues. Losses at the gene ends were 6 bases for V and 6 bases for J; bases not matched to a gene: 7. Germline V lookup: CDR1 LGHDT, CDR2 YNNKEL (reference sequence). DNA of the CDR3: TGTGCCAGCAGTCGAAGGGACAGGGGCCATGGCTACACCTTC. Amino acid sequence: CASSRRDRGHGYTF.

Notes on this clone: The sample has other DNA sequences that encode this CDR3 too. The V gene is TRBV7-2, the J gene TRBJ2-2, with D unresolved. Trimming cost V 4 bases and J 3 bases, with 3 bases left between them. CDR3 size: 12 residues. CDR1 SGHTA and CDR2 FQGNSA come from the germline V gene. The DNA of the CDR3 is TGTGCCAGCAGCTCTTACACCGGGGAGCTGTTTTTT. Protein product: CASSSYTGELFF.

This sequence joins TRBV9 and TRBJ2-5, with D maybe TRBD2 (6 bases). V lost 2 bases and J lost 5, with 16 bases in between. Germline V gene lookup returns CDR1 SGDLS and CDR2 YYNGEE. The CDR3 contains 15 residues. This chain's CDR3 is CASSVARGSGETQYF. The CDR3, as DNA: TGTGCCAGCAGCGTCGCCCGGGGGAGCGGGGAGACCCAGTACTTC. The full variable domain, in which reference TRBV9 and TRBJ2-5 provide the parts outside the CDR3, is DSGVTQTPKHLITATGQRVTLRCSPRSGDLSVYWYQQSLDQGLQFLIQYYNGEERAKGNILERFSAQQFPDLHSELNLSSLELGDSALYFCASSVARGSGETQYFGPGTRLLVL.

This clone has a count of ten or more. The chain links TRBV19 to TRBJ2-2, with 8 positions matching TRBD1. Germline CDR1 and CDR2: LNHDA and SQIVND (reference sequence). V shed 2 bases, J shed 4 bases, and the junction held 12 bases outside the gene matches. CDR3 length equals 18 residues. The CDR3 reads CASSIRGRGRVRTGELFF. CDR3 in DNA: TGTGCCAGTAGTATAAGGGGCAGGGGGCGCGTCCGCACCGGGGAGCTGTTTTTT.

V is TRBV27 and J is TRBJ2-2; the D gene is possibly TRBD1 (6 bases). The ends were cut back, 3 bases at V and 5 bases at J, with 16 bases in the middle. Germline V gene lookup returns CDR1 MNHEY and CDR2 SMNVEV (reference sequence). The CDR3 extends over 16 amino acids. CDR3 bases: TGTGCCAGCAGTTTCGTGGGGGCAGGGGTTACCGGGGAGCTGTTTTTT. The encoded protein is CASSFVGAGVTGELFF.

The chain has TRBV15 and TRBJ2-7; TRBD2 matches 8 bases. The CDR3 has 16 amino acids. V gave up 0 bases and J gave up 2 bases; unmatched junction bases: 6. CDR1 and CDR2 (germline): LNHNV, YYDKDF (reference sequence). The CDR3 DNA sequence: TGTGCCACCAGCAGAGATCAACAGCGGGGGACCTACGAGCAGTACTTC. It yields the protein CATSRDQQRGTYEQYF.

The V call is TRBV7-8, the J call TRBJ2-3; 9 nucleotides agree with TRBD2. Germline CDR1 SGHVS, CDR2 FQNEAQ. The CDR3 spans 16 residues. Trimming cost V 5 bases and J 4 bases; bases outside gene matches: 10. As DNA, the CDR3 is TGTGCCAGCAGCCCTATTCGCGGGGGGGGATCAGATACGCAGTATTTT. It is translated as CASSPIRGGGSDTQYF.

The chain carries TRBV11-2 and TRBJ1-1; 8 bases agree with TRBD1. This CDR3 has 15 amino acids. The V segment lost 5 bases and the J segment 1 base; nucleotides outside the gene matches: 6. Germline assignment: CDR1 SGHAT and CDR2 FQNNGV. CDR3 sequence reads: CASSRFGQGNTEAFF. Written as DNA, the CDR3 is TGTGCCAGCAGCCGATTCGGACAGGGGAACACTGAAGCTTTCTTT.

V usage is TRBV19 and J usage is TRBJ2-1, with TRBD2 matching over 10 bases. CDR3 length: 14 amino acids. From germline, CDR1 is LNHDA and CDR2 SQIVND (reference sequence). V gave up 3 bases and J gave up 6 bases; unmatched junction bases: 2. For the CDR3, the DNA is TGTGCCAGTAGTATTCGGACTAGCGGCAATGAGCAGTTCTTC. Translation: CASSIRTSGNEQFF.

The chain is built from TRBV2 and TRBJ2-7, with D perhaps TRBD2 (6 bases). Trimming stripped 6 bases from V and 2 bases from J, with 8 bases between. Germline V gene lookup returns CDR1 SNHLY and CDR2 FYNNEI. There are 12 residues in the CDR3. The CDR3 loop is CASRPGAYEQYF. The CDR3 coding sequence is TGTGCCAGCAGGCCGGGGGCCTACGAGCAGTACTTC. Together with reference TRBV2 and TRBJ2-7, the CDR3 gives the full variable domain: EPEVTQTPSHQVTQMGQEVILRCVPISNHLYFYWYRQILGQKVEFLVSFYNNEISEKSEIFDDQFSVERPDGSNFTLKIRSTKLEDSAMYFCASRPGAYEQYFGPGTRLTVT.

As to this clone: This specimen includes other DNA sequences encoding the same CDR3. The V and J genes are TRBV11-2 and TRBJ2-3; the D gene is possibly TRBD1 (6 bases). There are 16 residues in the CDR3. Germline loops: CDR1 SGHAT, CDR2 FQNNGV. V lost 0 bases to trimming and J lost 0 bases, with 10 bases between them. The CDR3: CASSLDPQGSTDTQYF. The CDR3 DNA follows: TGTGCCAGCAGCTTAGACCCCCAGGGGAGCACAGATACGCAGTATTTT.

About this clone itself: Other DNA sequences within the sample encode an identical CDR3. J is TRBJ1-1 and V is TRBV12-5; no reliable D call. Trimming took off 3 bases at V and 0 bases at J, with 8 bases between the two ends. The CDR3 has 14 amino acids. Germline lookup yields CDR1 LGHNT and CDR2 FRNRAP. The DNA of the CDR3 is TGTGCTAGTGGTTTAGACACCCTGAACACTGAAGCTTTCTTT. Translated, it gives CASGLDTLNTEAFF.

The rearrangement uses TRBV5-1 and TRBJ1-4; 8 nucleotides line up with TRBD1. The J segment lost 7 bases and the V segment lost 4 bases, leaving 6 bases of the junction unmatched. CDR3 length: 14 amino acids. Germline lookup yields CDR1 SGHRS and CDR2 YFSETQ. CDR3 sequence: CASSLQGVGEKLFF. In nucleotides, the CDR3 is TGCGCCAGCAGCCTACAGGGGGTGGGTGAAAAACTGTTTTTT. The whole variable domain, filled in from reference TRBV5-1 and TRBJ1-4, reads KAGVTQTPRYLIKTRGQQVTLSCSPISGHRSVSWYQQTPGQGLQFLFEYFSETQRNKGNFPGRFSGRQFSNSRSEMNVSTLELGDSALYLCASSLQGVGEKLFFGSGTQLSVL.

The chain is built from TRBV5-1 and TRBJ2-3; possible D gene TRBD1, 5 bases. This CDR3 is built from 14 residues. The germline V gene has CDR1 SGHRS and CDR2 YFSETQ. Trimming stripped 1 base from V and 3 bases from J, with 9 bases between. The CDR3 sequence: CASSLNQGTDTQYF. The CDR3 DNA follows: TGCGCCAGCAGCTTGAACCAGGGTACAGATACGCAGTATTTT. Variable domain in full (rest from reference TRBV5-1 and TRBJ2-3): KAGVTQTPRYLIKTRGQQVTLSCSPISGHRSVSWYQQTPGQGLQFLFEYFSETQRNKGNFPGRFSGRQFSNSRSEMNVSTLELGDSALYLCASSLNQGTDTQYFGPGTRLTVL.

This clone has a handful of counts. J is TRBJ2-7 and V is TRBV28, with 9 bases aligning to TRBD1. This CDR3 region has 13 residues. Germline loops: CDR1 MDHEN, CDR2 SYDVKM. V trimming: 6 bases; J trimming: 3 bases; junction bases outside the gene matches: 3. DNA of the CDR3: TGTGCCAGCAGCGGGACAGGGAGCTACGAGCAGTACTTC. Translating gives CASSGTGSYEQYF.

The V and J genes are TRBV21-1 and TRBJ1-3; the table's D call, TRBD1, has no DNA check behind it. TRBV21-1 is marked as a pseudogene. The CDR3 contains 15 residues. CDR3 sequence: CASSESLGAGNTIYF. For the CDR3, the DNA is TGTGCCAGCAGCGAAAGCCTAGGGGCTGGAAACACCATATATTTT.

The V call is TRBV2, the J call TRBJ1-3, with D unclear. The CDR3 has 15 amino acids. V dropped 2 bases and J dropped 0 bases, with 8 bases sitting between them. In germline, CDR1 is SNHLY, CDR2 FYNNEI. DNA for the CDR3: TGTGCCAGCAGTGAAACGCGGGTCTCTGGAAACACCATATATTTT. Translating it yields CASSETRVSGNTIYF.

This clone has just a few counts. This sequence joins TRBV6-5 and TRBJ1-2; D gene unclear. The CDR3 contains 16 residues. Trimming shortened V by 0 bases and J by 0 bases, and 11 bases separated the two germline ends. Germline-derived CDR1 and CDR2 are MNHEY and SVGAGI. CDR3 DNA: TGTGCCAGCAGTTACTCGAGAGTTGCATCTAACTATGGCTACACCTTC. It codes for CASSYSRVASNYGYTF.

The V call is TRBV28, the J call TRBJ1-1; weak D call: TRBD1 (6 bases). Deletions cut 6 bases from V and 4 bases from J, with 12 bases between. CDR1 is MDHEN and CDR2 is SYDVKM in the germline V gene. This CDR3 contains 13 residues. The CDR3 DNA is TGTGCCAGCAGCTACACAGGGAGCACTGAAGCTTTCTTT. Residues: CASSYTGSTEAFF.

The chain joins TRBV9 to TRBJ1-5; D is possibly TRBD1 (5 bases). V shed 0 bases and J shed 4 bases, with 11 bases lying between them. Germline V gene data show CDR1 as SGDLS and CDR2 as YYNGEE. CDR3 length equals 15 residues. The CDR3: CASSVGQGENQPQHF. The CDR3 DNA is TGTGCCAGCAGCGTAGGCCAGGGCGAGAATCAGCCCCAGCATTTT.

The gene calls are TRBV6-5 and TRBJ1-2; no clear D. The ends were cut back, 0 bases at V and 6 bases at J, with 17 bases in the middle. CDR1 MNHEY and CDR2 SVGAGI come from the germline V gene. The CDR3 length is 16 residues. Here the CDR3 DNA reads TGTGCCAGCAGTTACTCAGCAACGTTAGTAGTGGATGGCTACACCTTC. It yields the protein CASSYSATLVVDGYTF.

The V and J genes are TRBV2 and TRBJ2-7; TRBD1 matches at 8 bases. The CDR3 extends over 16 amino acids. The V and J ends lost 6 bases and 0 bases, in that order; junction bases with no gene match: 10. Germline-derived CDR1 and CDR2 are SNHLY and FYNNEI. CDR3 nucleotide sequence: TGTGCCAGCAGCCCATTGACAGGGGAAACCTCCTACGAGCAGTACTTC. It is translated as CASSPLTGETSYEQYF.